The rows below give T cell receptor beta chains drawn from one sample of a study of T cells in localized non-small cell lung cancer. Measured with immunoSEQ multiplex PCR; TCRdb has only the in-frame clones, and not every one. The sample holds about 24,000 clones, 80% to 85% seen once. Sequencing was performed on PBMCs, taken before any cancer treatment. The origin of the receptors is a man aged 40-75 years with stage II lung adenocarcinoma. Each CDR3 is given without its conserved first and last residue. Each record gives: V gene, clone size, J gene, CDR3 protein. The size entry is marked missing in some rows and otherwise reads once, few, many or a size class.

V gene: TRBV18; clone size: once; J gene: TRBJ2-1; CDR3 protein: ASRGTVSYNEQF
V gene: TRBV11-3; clone size: few; J gene: TRBJ2-1; CDR3 protein: ASSFAPGLAGGEQF
V gene: TRBV7-2; clone size: -; J gene: TRBJ2-3; CDR3 protein: ASSSGLDTQY
V gene: TRBV7-2; clone size: few; J gene: TRBJ2-3; CDR3 protein: ASSWGGSTDTQY
V gene: TRBV30; clone size: -; J gene: TRBJ1-5; CDR3 protein: AWIKTVRIDRRPVPLNQPQH
V gene: TRBV19; clone size: -; J gene: TRBJ1-5; CDR3 protein: ASSEQGGQPQH
V gene: TRBV27; clone size: -; J gene: TRBJ1-6; CDR3 protein: ASSFGVVETGIYNSPLH
V gene: TRBV6-1; clone size: -; J gene: TRBJ2-1; CDR3 protein: ASSVNSGSYNEQF
V gene: TRBV7-3; clone size: -; J gene: TRBJ1-2; CDR3 protein: ASSFRGGYGYT
V gene: TRBV7-3; clone size: -; J gene: TRBJ1-1; CDR3 protein: ASSLRRNTEAF
V gene: TRBV7-2; clone size: -; J gene: TRBJ1-2; CDR3 protein: ASSLAPLRQGINYGYT
V gene: TRBV7-3; clone size: -; J gene: TRBJ2-3; CDR3 protein: ASSLGLIADTQY
V gene: TRBV7-2; clone size: few; J gene: TRBJ2-3; CDR3 protein: ASSLEASGGAADTQY
V gene: TRBV11-2; clone size: few; J gene: TRBJ1-2; CDR3 protein: ASSSNRIQGAEYGYT
V gene: TRBV2; clone size: -; J gene: TRBJ2-1; CDR3 protein: ASRRLAGGVYNEQF
V gene: TRBV5-5; clone size: -; J gene: TRBJ1-1; CDR3 protein: ASSLVGVNTEAF
V gene: TRBV6-1; clone size: -; J gene: TRBJ1-2; CDR3 protein: ASNIGAGGGYGYT
V gene: TRBV10-3; clone size: -; J gene: TRBJ2-1; CDR3 protein: AIPTNSSYNEQF
V gene: TRBV6-1; clone size: -; J gene: TRBJ1-1; CDR3 protein: ASSEPRGNTEAF
V gene: TRBV7-2; clone size: -; J gene: TRBJ1-2; CDR3 protein: ASSPGSRYT
V gene: TRBV11-2; clone size: -; J gene: TRBJ2-5; CDR3 protein: ASSSSGTSQETQY
V gene: TRBV5-1; clone size: -; J gene: TRBJ2-5; CDR3 protein: ASATWGQTQETQY
V gene: TRBV6-1; clone size: -; J gene: TRBJ1-1; CDR3 protein: ASSEQGANTEAF
V gene: TRBV6-1; clone size: -; J gene: TRBJ2-3; CDR3 protein: ASRGQGFTDTQY
V gene: TRBV27; clone size: once; J gene: TRBJ2-1; CDR3 protein: ASSPRQGAVARLF
V gene: TRBV7-6; clone size: -; J gene: TRBJ2-7; CDR3 protein: ASSLALKTGGSYEQY
V gene: TRBV2; clone size: -; J gene: TRBJ2-3; CDR3 protein: ASRQRGGSDTQY
V gene: TRBV19; clone size: -; J gene: TRBJ1-1; CDR3 protein: ASPGTGVGEAF
V gene: TRBV11-2; clone size: few; J gene: TRBJ1-2; CDR3 protein: ASSLQGFDYGYT
V gene: TRBV5-1; clone size: -; J gene: TRBJ2-7; CDR3 protein: ASSLDGQFSYEQY
V gene: TRBV6-5; clone size: -; J gene: TRBJ1-1; CDR3 protein: ASSPDTMNTEAF
V gene: TRBV9; clone size: -; J gene: TRBJ1-1; CDR3 protein: ASSARGMNTEAF
V gene: TRBV30; clone size: -; J gene: TRBJ1-6; CDR3 protein: AWSSPAGGISPLH
V gene: TRBV28; clone size: few; J gene: TRBJ1-1; CDR3 protein: ASSLGGVGSNTEAF
V gene: TRBV5-4; clone size: -; J gene: TRBJ1-4; CDR3 protein: ASSLVPGTGDEKLF
V gene: TRBV14; clone size: -; J gene: TRBJ2-3; CDR3 protein: ASSHQVELAGPDTQY
V gene: TRBV6-5; clone size: -; J gene: TRBJ2-3; CDR3 protein: ASRSGDTDTQY
V gene: TRBV25-1; clone size: -; J gene: TRBJ2-5; CDR3 protein: ASSESGARETQY
V gene: TRBV19; clone size: -; J gene: TRBJ2-2; CDR3 protein: ASSPNEVTGELF
V gene: TRBV9; clone size: -; J gene: TRBJ2-1; CDR3 protein: ASSVLGGSGGNEQF
V gene: TRBV5-4; clone size: few; J gene: TRBJ1-1; CDR3 protein: ASSLVLTTEAF
V gene: TRBV6-5; clone size: -; J gene: TRBJ2-3; CDR3 protein: ASTTSGGTDTQY
V gene: TRBV7-3; clone size: -; J gene: TRBJ2-1; CDR3 protein: ASSLNSGLNNEQF
V gene: TRBV30; clone size: -; J gene: TRBJ1-4; CDR3 protein: AWRKGGYREKLF
V gene: TRBV5-5; clone size: -; J gene: TRBJ1-5; CDR3 protein: ASSLEDSNQPQH
V gene: TRBV6-4; clone size: -; J gene: TRBJ2-2; CDR3 protein: ASSDSREGTGELF
V gene: TRBV7-8; clone size: -; J gene: TRBJ1-2; CDR3 protein: ASSPSTGINYGYT
V gene: TRBV5-1; clone size: -; J gene: TRBJ2-1; CDR3 protein: ASRLLAGEIYNEQF
V gene: TRBV5-1; clone size: -; J gene: TRBJ2-5; CDR3 protein: ASSLWEGETQY
V gene: TRBV10-1; clone size: -; J gene: TRBJ2-6; CDR3 protein: ASSASGANVLT
V gene: TRBV9; clone size: few; J gene: TRBJ2-3; CDR3 protein: ASSAQGSTDTQY
V gene: TRBV4-3; clone size: -; J gene: TRBJ1-5; CDR3 protein: ASSQGHSNQPQH
V gene: TRBV7-2; clone size: -; J gene: TRBJ1-1; CDR3 protein: ASSLVAVMYTEAF
V gene: TRBV7-6; clone size: -; J gene: TRBJ2-7; CDR3 protein: ASSLETVYEQY